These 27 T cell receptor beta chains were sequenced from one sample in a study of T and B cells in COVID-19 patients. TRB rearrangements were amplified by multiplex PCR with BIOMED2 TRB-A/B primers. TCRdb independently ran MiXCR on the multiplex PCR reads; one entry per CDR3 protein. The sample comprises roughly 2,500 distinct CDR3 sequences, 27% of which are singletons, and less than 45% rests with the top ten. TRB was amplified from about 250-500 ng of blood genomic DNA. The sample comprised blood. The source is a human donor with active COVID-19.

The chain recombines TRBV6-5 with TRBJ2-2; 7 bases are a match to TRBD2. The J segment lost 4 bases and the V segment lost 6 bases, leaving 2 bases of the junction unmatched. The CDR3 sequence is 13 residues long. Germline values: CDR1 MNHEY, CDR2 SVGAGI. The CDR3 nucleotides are TGTGCCAGCAGGACGGGGGGCACCGGGGAGCTGTTTTTT. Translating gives CASRTGGTGELFF.

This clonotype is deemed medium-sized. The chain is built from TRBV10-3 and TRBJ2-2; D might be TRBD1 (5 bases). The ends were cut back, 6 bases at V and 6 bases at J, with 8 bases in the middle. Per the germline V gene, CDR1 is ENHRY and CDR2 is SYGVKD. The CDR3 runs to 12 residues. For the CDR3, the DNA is TGTGCCATCAGCAGGGAACCCGGGGAGCTGTTTTTT. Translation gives CAISREPGELFF.

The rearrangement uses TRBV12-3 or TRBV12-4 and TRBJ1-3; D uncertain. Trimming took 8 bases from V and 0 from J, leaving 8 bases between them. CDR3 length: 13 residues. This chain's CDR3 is CASRATSGNTIYF. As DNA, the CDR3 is TGTGCCAGCCGGGCCACCTCTGGAAACACCATATATTTT.

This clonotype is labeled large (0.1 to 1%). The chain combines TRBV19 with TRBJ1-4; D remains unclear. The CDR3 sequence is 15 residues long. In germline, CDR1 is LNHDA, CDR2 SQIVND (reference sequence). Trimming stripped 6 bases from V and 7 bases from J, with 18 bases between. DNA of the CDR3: TGTGCCAGTAGCCTCCTGGCTGAGGGAGGTGAAAAACTGTTTTTT. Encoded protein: CASSLLAEGGEKLFF.

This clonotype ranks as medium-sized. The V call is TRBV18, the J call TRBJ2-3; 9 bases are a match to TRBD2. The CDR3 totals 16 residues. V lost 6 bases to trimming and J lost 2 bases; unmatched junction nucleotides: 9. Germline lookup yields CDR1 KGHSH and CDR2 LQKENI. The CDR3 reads CASSPLAGIITDTQYF. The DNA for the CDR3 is TGTGCCAGCTCTCCCCTAGCGGGAATCATCACAGATACGCAGTATTTT.

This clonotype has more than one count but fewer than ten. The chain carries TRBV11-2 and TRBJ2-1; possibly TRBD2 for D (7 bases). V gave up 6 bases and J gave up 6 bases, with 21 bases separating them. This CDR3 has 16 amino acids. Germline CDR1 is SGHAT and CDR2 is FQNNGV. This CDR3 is CASRGLRRGGSNEQFF. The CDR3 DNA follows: TGTGCCAGCAGGGGACTACGTAGGGGGGGGAGCAATGAGCAGTTCTTC.

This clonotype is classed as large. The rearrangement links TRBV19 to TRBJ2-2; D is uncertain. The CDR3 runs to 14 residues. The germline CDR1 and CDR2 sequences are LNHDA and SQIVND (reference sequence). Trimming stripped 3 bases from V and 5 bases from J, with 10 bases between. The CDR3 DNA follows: TGTGCCAGTAGTATGGTAGACGGAACCGGGGAGCTGTTTTTT. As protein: CASSMVDGTGELFF.

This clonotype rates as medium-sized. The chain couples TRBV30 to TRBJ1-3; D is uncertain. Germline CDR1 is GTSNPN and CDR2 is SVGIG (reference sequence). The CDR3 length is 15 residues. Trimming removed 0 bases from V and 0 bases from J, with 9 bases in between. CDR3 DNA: TGTGCCTGGAGTGTATCGGTACACTCTGGAAACACCATATATTTT. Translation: CAWSVSVHSGNTIYF.

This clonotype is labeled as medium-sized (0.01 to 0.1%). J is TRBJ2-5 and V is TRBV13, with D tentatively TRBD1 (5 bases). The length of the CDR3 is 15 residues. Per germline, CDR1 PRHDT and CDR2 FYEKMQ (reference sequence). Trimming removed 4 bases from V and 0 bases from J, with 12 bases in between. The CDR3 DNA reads TGTGCCAGCAGCTCGACGACAGACTACCAAGAGACCCAGTACTTC. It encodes CASSSTTDYQETQYF.

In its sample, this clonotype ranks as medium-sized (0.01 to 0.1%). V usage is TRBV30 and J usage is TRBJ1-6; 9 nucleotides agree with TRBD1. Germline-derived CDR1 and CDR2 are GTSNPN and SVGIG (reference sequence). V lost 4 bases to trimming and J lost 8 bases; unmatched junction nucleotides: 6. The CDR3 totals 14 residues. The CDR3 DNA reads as TGTGCCTGGACCCGGACAGGGGACTATTCACCCCTCCACTTT. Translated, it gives CAWTRTGDYSPLHF.

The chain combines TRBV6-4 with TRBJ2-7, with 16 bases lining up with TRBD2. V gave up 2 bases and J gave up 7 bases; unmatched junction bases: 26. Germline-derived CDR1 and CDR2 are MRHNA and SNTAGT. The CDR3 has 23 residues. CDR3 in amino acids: CASSDEGLAGGPRFLDLVLEQYF. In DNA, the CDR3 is TGTGCCAGCAGTGACGAGGGACTAGCGGGAGGGCCCCGCTTTCTCGATTTAGTTTTGGAGCAGTACTTC.

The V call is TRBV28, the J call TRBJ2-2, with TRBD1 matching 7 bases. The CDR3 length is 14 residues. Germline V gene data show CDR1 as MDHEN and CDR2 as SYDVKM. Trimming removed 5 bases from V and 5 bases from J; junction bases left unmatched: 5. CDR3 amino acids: CASSPQGWTGELFF. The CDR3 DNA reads TGTGCCAGCAGTCCACAGGGGTGGACCGGGGAGCTGTTTTTT.

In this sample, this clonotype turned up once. The CDR3 DNA reads as TGTGCCAGTAGTATCACTAGCGGGGAAAACCAAGAGACCCAGTACTTC. It codes for CASSITSGENQETQYF. The genes are TRBV19 and TRBJ2-5, with 10 bases matching TRBD2. Per the germline V gene, CDR1 is LNHDA and CDR2 is SQIVND (reference sequence). Trimming cost V 3 bases and J 0 bases; bases outside gene matches: 4. The CDR3 runs 16 residues.

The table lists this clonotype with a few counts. CDR3 bases: TGCAGTGCTCCTACAGTTGGGAATGAAAAACTGTTTTTT. It is translated as CSAPTVGNEKLFF. The chain joins TRBV20-1 to TRBJ1-4, with D unclear. Germline V gene sequence: CDR1 DFQATT, CDR2 SNEGSKA (reference sequence). The CDR3 is 13 residues long. V was clipped by 5 bases and J by 5 bases, with 12 bases between them.

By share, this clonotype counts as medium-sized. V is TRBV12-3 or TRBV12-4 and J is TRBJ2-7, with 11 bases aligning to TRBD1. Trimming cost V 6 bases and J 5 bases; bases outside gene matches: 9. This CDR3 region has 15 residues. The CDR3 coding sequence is TGTGCCAGCAGCCCCCCCTGGACAGGGGGCCACGAGCAGTACTTC. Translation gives CASSPPWTGGHEQYF.

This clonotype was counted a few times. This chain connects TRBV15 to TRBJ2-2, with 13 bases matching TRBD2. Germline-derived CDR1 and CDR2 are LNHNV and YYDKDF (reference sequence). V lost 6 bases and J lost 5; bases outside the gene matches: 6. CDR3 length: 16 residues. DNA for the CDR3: TGTGCCACCAGAGGACTAGCGGGGGCTGGTACCGGGGAGCTGTTTTTT. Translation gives CATRGLAGAGTGELFF.

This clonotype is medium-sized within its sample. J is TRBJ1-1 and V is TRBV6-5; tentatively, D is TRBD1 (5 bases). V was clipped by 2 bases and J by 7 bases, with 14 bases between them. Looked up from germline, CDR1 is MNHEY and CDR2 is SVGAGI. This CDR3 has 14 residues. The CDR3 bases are TGTGCCAGCAGTTACGTCGGCAGGGAAAATGAAGCTTTCTTT. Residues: CASSYVGRENEAFF.

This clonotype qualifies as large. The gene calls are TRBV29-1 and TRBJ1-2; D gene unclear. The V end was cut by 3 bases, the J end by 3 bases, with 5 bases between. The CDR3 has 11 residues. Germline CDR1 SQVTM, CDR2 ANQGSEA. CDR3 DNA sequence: TGCAGCGTTGAGAGGGACTATGGCTACACCTTC. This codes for CSVERDYGYTF.

CDR3 loop: CASSPLTSGGTYNEQFF. The CDR3 nucleotides read TGTGCCAGCAGTCCCCTCACTAGCGGGGGGACATACAATGAGCAGTTCTTC. J is TRBJ2-1 and V is TRBV27, with TRBD2 matching over 12 bases. The CDR3 is made up of 17 amino acids. The J segment lost 4 bases and the V segment lost 5 bases, leaving 9 bases of the junction unmatched. Per germline, CDR1 MNHEY and CDR2 SMNVEV (reference sequence).

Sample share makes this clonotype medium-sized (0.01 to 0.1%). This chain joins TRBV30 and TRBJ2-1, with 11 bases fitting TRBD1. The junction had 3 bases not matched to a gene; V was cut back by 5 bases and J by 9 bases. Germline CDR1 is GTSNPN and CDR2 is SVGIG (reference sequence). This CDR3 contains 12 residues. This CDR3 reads CAWGQGAREQFF. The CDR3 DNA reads TGTGCCTGGGGACAGGGGGCGCGTGAGCAGTTCTTC. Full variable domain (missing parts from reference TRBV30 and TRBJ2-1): SQTIHQWPATLVQPVGSPLSLECTVEGTSNPNLYWYRQAAGRGLQLLFYSVGIGQISSEVPQNLSASRPQDRQFILSSKKLLLSDSGFYLCAWGQGAREQFFGPGTRLTVL.

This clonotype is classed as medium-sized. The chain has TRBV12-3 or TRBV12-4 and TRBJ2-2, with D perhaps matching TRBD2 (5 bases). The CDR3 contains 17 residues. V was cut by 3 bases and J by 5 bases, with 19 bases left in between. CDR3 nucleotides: TGTGCCAGCAGTTTTTTAAAGTTTTGGAGGAGAACCGGGGAGCTGTTTTTT. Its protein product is CASSFLKFWRRTGELFF.

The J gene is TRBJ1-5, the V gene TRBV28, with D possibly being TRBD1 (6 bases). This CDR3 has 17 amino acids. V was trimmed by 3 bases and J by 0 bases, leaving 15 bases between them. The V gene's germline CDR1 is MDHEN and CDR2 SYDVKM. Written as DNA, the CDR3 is TGTGCCAGCAGTTTTGGGGGACAAAAATATAGCAATCAGCCCCAGCATTTT. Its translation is CASSFGGQKYSNQPQHF.

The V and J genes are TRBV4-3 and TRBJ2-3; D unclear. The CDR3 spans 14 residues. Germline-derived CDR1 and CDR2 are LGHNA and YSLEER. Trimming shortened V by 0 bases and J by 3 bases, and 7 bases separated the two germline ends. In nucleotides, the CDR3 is TGCGCCAGCAGCCAAGATATCGGGACAGATACGCAGTATTTT. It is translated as CASSQDIGTDTQYF.

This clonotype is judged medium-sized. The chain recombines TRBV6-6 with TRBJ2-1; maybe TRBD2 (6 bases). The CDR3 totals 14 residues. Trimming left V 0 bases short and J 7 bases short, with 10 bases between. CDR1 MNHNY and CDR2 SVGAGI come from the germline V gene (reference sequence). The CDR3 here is CASSYSAGTNEQFF. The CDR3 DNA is TGTGCCAGCAGTTACTCCGCGGGGACGAATGAGCAGTTCTTC.

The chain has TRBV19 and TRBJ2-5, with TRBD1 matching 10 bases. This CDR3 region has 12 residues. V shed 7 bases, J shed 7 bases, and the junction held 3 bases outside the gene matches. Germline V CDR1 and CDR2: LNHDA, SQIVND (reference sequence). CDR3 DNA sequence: TGTGCCAGTACCGGGACAGGGGTGACCCAGTACTTC. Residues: CASTGTGVTQYF.

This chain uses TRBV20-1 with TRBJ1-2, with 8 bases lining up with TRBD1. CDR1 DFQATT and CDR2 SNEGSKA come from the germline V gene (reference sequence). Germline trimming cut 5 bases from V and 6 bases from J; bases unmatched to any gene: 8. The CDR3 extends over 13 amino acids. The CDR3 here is CSAALTGVHGYTF. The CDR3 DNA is TGCAGTGCTGCCCTGACAGGGGTTCATGGCTACACCTTC.

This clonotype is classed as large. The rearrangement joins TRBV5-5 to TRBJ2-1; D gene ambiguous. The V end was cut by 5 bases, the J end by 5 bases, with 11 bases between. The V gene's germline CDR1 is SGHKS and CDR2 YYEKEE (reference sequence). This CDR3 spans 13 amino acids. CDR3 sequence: CASRVGWNNEQFF. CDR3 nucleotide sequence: TGTGCCAGCAGGGTGGGGTGGAACAATGAGCAGTTCTTC.